This T cell receptor (beta chain) was retrieved from a study of PD-1 blockade in classical Hodgkin lymphoma. Whole-study results and caveats: It was among complete responders that baseline diversity resembled that of newly diagnosed patients.

Time point of the sample: cycle 4 day 1 (C4D1), after five to seven weeks of nivolumab. No patient escaped relapse after autologous stem cell transplantation, and brentuximab vedotin exposure varied. Investigators isolated CD4+ T cells from thawed PBMCs through magnetic negative selection. Here immunoSEQ multiplex PCR was the method, and the copy in TCRdb shows in-frame clones only, minus some. The sample yields 30,000 to 35,000 clones, about 80% seen once. As to this clone: Its antigen remains unidentified.

The CDR3 extends over 15 amino acids. Per the germline V gene, CDR1 is LNHDA and CDR2 is SQIVND (reference sequence). The V and J ends lost 7 bases and 4 bases respectively, with 19 bases between them. Sequenced here: CD4+ T cells from blood, sampled before the fourth cycle of nivolumab. This TCR was recovered from a human donor with classical Hodgkin lymphoma. V usage is TRBV19 and J usage is TRBJ2-5, with a weak D call TRBD2 (5 bases). The CDR3 coding sequence is TGTGCCAGTACACCCACTTTACTAGGGTTAGAGACCCAGTACTTC. This encodes CASTPTLLGLETQYF. Complete variable domain (other parts from reference TRBV19 and TRBJ2-5): DGGITQSPKYLFRKEGQNVTLSCEQNLNHDAMYWYRQDPGQGLRLIYYSQIVNDFQKGDIAEGYSVSREKKESFPLTVTSAQKNPTAFYLCASTPTLLGLETQYFGPGTRLLVL.